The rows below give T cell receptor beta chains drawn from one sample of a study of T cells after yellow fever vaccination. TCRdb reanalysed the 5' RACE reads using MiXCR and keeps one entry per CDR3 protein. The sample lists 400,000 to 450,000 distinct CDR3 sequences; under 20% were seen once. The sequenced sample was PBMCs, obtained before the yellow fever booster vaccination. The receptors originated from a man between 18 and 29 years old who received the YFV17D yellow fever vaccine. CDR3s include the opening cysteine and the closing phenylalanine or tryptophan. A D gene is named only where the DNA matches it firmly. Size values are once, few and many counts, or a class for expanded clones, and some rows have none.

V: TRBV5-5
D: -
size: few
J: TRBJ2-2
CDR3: CASSLASLPAGELFF
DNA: TGTGCCAGCAGCTTGGCCTCGCTGCCGGCAGGGGAGCTGTTTTTT

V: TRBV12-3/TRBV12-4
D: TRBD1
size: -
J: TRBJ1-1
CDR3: CASSIDRGREAFF
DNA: TGTGCCAGCAGTATAGACAGGGGACGTGAAGCTTTCTTT

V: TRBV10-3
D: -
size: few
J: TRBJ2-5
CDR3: CAISDPIYQETQYF
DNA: TGTGCCATCAGTGACCCCATTTACCAAGAGACCCAGTACTTC

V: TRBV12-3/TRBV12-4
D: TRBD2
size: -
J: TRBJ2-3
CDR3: CASSSLAARTDTQYF
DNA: TGTGCCAGCAGTTCACTAGCGGCTCGCACAGATACGCAGTATTTT

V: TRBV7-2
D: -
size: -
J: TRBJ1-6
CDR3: CASSRDVRPLHF
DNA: TGTGCCAGCAGCCGCGATGTGCGACCCCTCCACTTT

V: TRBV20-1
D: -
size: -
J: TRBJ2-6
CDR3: CSARYESGANVLTF
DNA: TGCAGTGCTAGATACGAATCTGGGGCCAACGTCCTGACTTTC

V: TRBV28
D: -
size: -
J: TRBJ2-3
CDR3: CASSRGPPGQITDTQYF
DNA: TGTGCCAGCAGTAGGGGCCCACCAGGACAAATCACAGATACGCAGTATTTT

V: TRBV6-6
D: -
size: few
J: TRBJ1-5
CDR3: CASIERGFNQPQHF
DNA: TGTGCCAGCATCGAAAGGGGATTCAATCAGCCCCAGCATTTT

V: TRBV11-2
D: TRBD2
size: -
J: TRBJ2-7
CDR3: CASSRTSGGAEVQYF
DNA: TGTGCCAGCAGCCGGACTAGCGGGGGGGCCGAAGTGCAGTACTTC

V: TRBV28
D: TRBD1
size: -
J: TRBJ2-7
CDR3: CASSVGQESSYEQYF
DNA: TGTGCCAGCAGCGTTGGACAGGAGAGCTCCTACGAGCAGTACTTC

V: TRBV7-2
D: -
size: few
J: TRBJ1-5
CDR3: CASSSRVGNQPQHF
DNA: TGTGCCAGCAGCTCCAGGGTGGGCAATCAGCCCCAGCATTTT

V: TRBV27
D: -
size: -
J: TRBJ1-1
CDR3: CASSLYTPNTEAFF
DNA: TGTGCCAGCAGTTTATACACACCGAACACTGAAGCTTTCTTT

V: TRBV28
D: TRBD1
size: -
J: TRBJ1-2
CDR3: CASLTGGHGYGYTF
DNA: TGTGCCAGCCTAACAGGGGGGCACGGGTATGGCTACACCTTC

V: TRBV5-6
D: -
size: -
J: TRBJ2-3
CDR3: CASSLNEGTDTQYF
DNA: TGTGCCAGCAGCTTGAATGAGGGCACAGATACGCAGTATTTT

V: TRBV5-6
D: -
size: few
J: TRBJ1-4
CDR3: CASSSLLTDKATNEKLFF
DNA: TGTGCCAGCAGCTCCCTACTGACAGACAAGGCAACTAATGAAAAACTGTTTTTT

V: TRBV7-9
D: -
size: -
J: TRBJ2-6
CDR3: CASSWDRDSGANVLTF
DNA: TGTGCCAGCAGCTGGGATCGGGACTCTGGGGCCAACGTCCTGACTTTC

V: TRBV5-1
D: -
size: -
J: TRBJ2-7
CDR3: CASSYTRTVDEQYF
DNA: TGCGCCAGCAGCTATACAAGGACCGTCGACGAGCAGTACTTC

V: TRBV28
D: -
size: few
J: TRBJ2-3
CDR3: CASSSRQGAGVTDTQYF
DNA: TGTGCCAGCAGTTCCCGACAGGGAGCGGGGGTCACAGATACGCAGTATTTT

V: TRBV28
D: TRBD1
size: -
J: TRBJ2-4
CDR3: CASSPRTGGSKNIQYF
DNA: TGTGCCAGCAGTCCTCGGACAGGGGGGTCCAAAAACATTCAGTACTTC

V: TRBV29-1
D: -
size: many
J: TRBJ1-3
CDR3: CSPTMGGTSGNTIYF
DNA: TGCAGCCCGACTATGGGGGGAACCTCTGGAAACACCATATATTTT

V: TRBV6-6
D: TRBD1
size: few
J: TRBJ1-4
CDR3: CASSDDRGGEKLFF
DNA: TGTGCCAGCAGTGACGACAGGGGTGGCGAAAAACTGTTTTTT

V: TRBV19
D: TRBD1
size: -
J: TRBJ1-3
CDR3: CASSIFDRASGNTIYF
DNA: TGTGCCAGTAGTATCTTCGACAGGGCCTCTGGAAACACCATATATTTT

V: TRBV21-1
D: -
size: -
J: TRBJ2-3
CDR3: CASSKVQGNTSTDTQYF
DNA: TGTGCCAGCAGCAAGGTACAGGGGAATACTAGCACAGATACGCAGTATTTT

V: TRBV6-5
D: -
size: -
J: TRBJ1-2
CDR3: CASNPGGLPRYGYTF
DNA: TGTGCCAGCAACCCCGGGGGCCTACCTCGCTATGGCTACACCTTC

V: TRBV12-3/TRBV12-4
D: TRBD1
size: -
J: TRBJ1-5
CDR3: CASRQTGIGQPQHF
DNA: TGTGCCAGCAGACAGACAGGGATCGGTCAGCCCCAGCATTTT

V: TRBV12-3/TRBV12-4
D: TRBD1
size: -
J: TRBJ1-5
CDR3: CASSRRTGGGQPQHF
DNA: TGTGCCAGCAGTAGACGGACAGGGGGAGGTCAGCCCCAGCATTTT

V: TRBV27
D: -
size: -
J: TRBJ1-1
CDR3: CASKTGGAEAFF
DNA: TGTGCCAGTAAAACCGGGGGGGCTGAAGCTTTCTTT

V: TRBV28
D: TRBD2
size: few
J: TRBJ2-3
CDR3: CASSLFGSGLAGDTQYF
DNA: TGTGCCAGCAGTTTATTCGGCTCGGGACTAGCGGGGGATACGCAGTATTTT

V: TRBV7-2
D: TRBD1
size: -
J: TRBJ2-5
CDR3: CASSAPGQGQETQYF
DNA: TGTGCCAGCAGCGCACCGGGACAGGGACAAGAGACCCAGTACTTC

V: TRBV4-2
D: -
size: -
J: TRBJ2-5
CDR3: CASSHTPGETQYF
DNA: TGTGCCAGCAGCCACACCCCCGGGGAGACCCAGTACTTC

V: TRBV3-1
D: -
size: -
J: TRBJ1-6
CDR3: CASSQGQGIPLHF
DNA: TGTGCCAGCAGCCAAGGGCAGGGGATACCCCTCCACTTT

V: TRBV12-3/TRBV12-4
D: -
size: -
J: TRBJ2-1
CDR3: CASSLVQGPEEFF
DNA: TGTGCCAGCAGTTTAGTCCAGGGTCCTGAGGAGTTCTTC

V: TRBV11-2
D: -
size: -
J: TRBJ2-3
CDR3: CASSLALDTQYF
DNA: TGTGCCAGCAGCTTAGCCTTGGATACGCAGTATTTT